What follows are 4 T cell receptor beta chains derived from one specimen sequenced in a study of breast tumors, draining lymph nodes, adjacent tissues. Samples came from axillary lymph nodes draining the breast cancer. In TCRdb, the multiplex PCR reads were re-called with MiXCR into one record per CDR3 protein. Of some 120,000 distinct CDR3 sequences listed, less than 20% are singletons. Material for sequencing was axillary lymph node tissue. Receptor source: a female donor with breast cancer. Some clones in this sample may be carry-over from other donors' samples.

Many counts were recorded for this clonotype. In DNA form, the CDR3 reads TGTGCCAGCAGTTACGCTAGCGGGCCAGATACGCAGTATTTT. Encoded protein: CASSYASGPDTQYF. The chain carries TRBV6-6 and TRBJ2-3; 8 bases are shared with TRBD2. Losses at the gene ends were 2 bases for V and 4 bases for J; bases not matched to a gene: 2. CDR1 and CDR2 from the germline V gene are MNHNY and SVGAGI (reference sequence). The CDR3 spans 14 residues.

This clonotype has at least ten counts. V is TRBV6-1 and J is TRBJ1-5, with a possible D match to TRBD1 (5 bases). V was clipped by 6 bases and J by 3 bases, with 15 bases between them. The germline CDR1 and CDR2 sequences are MNHNS and SASEGT. This CDR3 has 15 amino acids. CDR3 loop: CASSLGEGLNQPQHF. DNA for the CDR3: TGTGCCAGCAGCCTGGGGGAGGGTCTCAATCAGCCCCAGCATTTT.

This clonotype came up many times. This chain links TRBV19 with TRBJ2-5; possible D gene TRBD2, 5 bases. The CDR3 totals 13 residues. Germline CDR1 is LNHDA and CDR2 is SQIVND (reference sequence). V lost 5 bases and J lost 2, with 9 bases in between. The CDR3 loop is CASSARDQETQYF. CDR3 in DNA: TGTGCCAGTAGTGCCCGGGATCAAGAGACCCAGTACTTC.

A remark on this clonotype: A much larger clonotype is one base distant, so this may be a read error. The genes are TRBV29-1 and TRBJ2-2; tentatively, D is TRBD2 (6 bases). This CDR3 contains 13 residues. Trimming removed 3 bases at V and 4 bases at J, with 9 bases between. Germline assignment: CDR1 SQVTM and CDR2 ANQGSEA. In DNA form, the CDR3 reads TGCAGCGTTGACGGGGGTAGCACCGGGGAGCTGTTTTTT. It codes for CSVDGGSTGELFF.